These 23 T cell receptor beta chains share one sample of origin, sequenced in a study of shared clonotypes between healthy human individuals. Here immunoSEQ multiplex PCR was the method, and the copy in TCRdb shows in-frame clones only, minus some. The data show approximately 2.4 million clones, 95% seen once. Material: naive CD4+ T cells sorted from blood. The subset: CD45RA+ positively selected. These receptors were collected from a man aged 18 to 30 in good health.

V usage is TRBV6-5 and J usage is TRBJ1-4; the D is unclear. Trimming took off 6 bases at V and 7 bases at J, with 9 bases between the two ends. The CDR3 length is 12 residues. Germline V lookup: CDR1 MNHEY, CDR2 SVGAGI. The CDR3 is CASSPVGEKLFF. CDR3 nucleotide sequence: TGTGCCAGCAGCCCGGTTGGTGAAAAACTGTTTTTT.

The chain links TRBV5-6 to TRBJ2-7; D unclear. Per the germline V gene, CDR1 is SGHDT and CDR2 is YYEEEE. The CDR3 contains 13 residues. The V end lost 5 bases, the J end lost 0 bases, and 9 bases lay between the germline ends. The CDR3 coding sequence is TGTGCCAGCAGACTTACGAGCTCCTACGAGCAGTACTTC. Its protein product is CASRLTSSYEQYF.

The chain carries TRBV30 and TRBJ2-5; no firm D call. The V gene's germline CDR1 is GTSNPN and CDR2 SVGIG (reference sequence). The CDR3 is 14 residues long. V was cut by 3 bases and J by 1 base, with 12 bases left in between. CDR3 nucleotides: TGTGCCTGGAGACCCCCGGTGAGCCAAGAGACCCAGTACTTC. Translating it yields CAWRPPVSQETQYF.

This chain links TRBV7-2 with TRBJ1-2, with 7 bases identical to TRBD1. The CDR3 totals 14 residues. Unmatched junction bases numbered 5, after V lost 3 bases and J lost 4 bases. In germline, CDR1 is SGHTA, CDR2 FQGNSA. CDR3 sequence (DNA): TGTGCCAGCAGCTTCGGGACAGCCTCCTATGGCTACACCTTC. It specifies CASSFGTASYGYTF. The entire variable domain, with the rest obtained from reference TRBV7-2 and TRBJ1-2, is as follows: GAGVSQSPSNKVTEKGKDVELRCDPISGHTALYWYRQSLGQGLEFLIYFQGNSAPDKSGLPSDRFSAERTGGSVSTLTIQRTQQEDSAVYLCASSFGTASYGYTFGSGTRLTVV.

The chain joins TRBV30 to TRBJ2-3; no reliable D call. V lost 6 bases and J lost 5, with 9 bases in between. The CDR3 consists of 11 residues. Germline values: CDR1 GTSNPN, CDR2 SVGIG (reference sequence). The CDR3 DNA reads TGTGCCTGTCTCGGAAGAGATACGCAGTATTTT. This sequence encodes CACLGRDTQYF.

The CDR3 coding sequence is TGCGCCAGCAGCCAAGACCCAGGGTATAGCGAGACCCAGTACTTC. As protein: CASSQDPGYSETQYF. The genes are TRBV4-3 and TRBJ2-5; weak D call: TRBD1 (5 bases). Trimming removed 0 bases from V and 5 bases from J, with 13 bases in between. The CDR3 spans 15 residues. The germline V gene has CDR1 LGHNA and CDR2 YSLEER.

The gene calls are TRBV19 and TRBJ1-1; 8 bases are shared with TRBD1. The CDR3 length is 15 residues. J gave up 0 bases and V 4 bases, and 4 bases lay outside the gene matches. Germline V gives CDR1 LNHDA, CDR2 SQIVND (reference sequence). The CDR3 bases are TGTGCCAGTAGTACAGGGGGCGGCATGAACACTGAAGCTTTCTTT. It codes for CASSTGGGMNTEAFF.

This clone came up a few times. This sequence joins TRBV10-1 and TRBJ2-2, with 8 bases matching TRBD2. The CDR3 is 15 residues long. The V segment lost 1 base and the J segment 5 bases; nucleotides outside the gene matches: 3. Germline V CDR1 and CDR2: WNHNN, SYGVQD (reference sequence). In nucleotides, the CDR3 is TGCGCCAGCAGTGAGTTTGCTAGCGGGACCGGGGAGCTGTTTTTT. Amino acid sequence: CASSEFASGTGELFF.

This clone was seen once. This chain joins TRBV19 and TRBJ2-3, with D possibly TRBD2 on 6 matching bases. The V gene lost 2 bases and the J gene lost 4 bases, with 19 bases spanning the gap. In germline, CDR1 is LNHDA, CDR2 SQIVND (reference sequence). The CDR3 is made up of 17 amino acids. CDR3 nucleotide sequence: TGTGCCAGTAGTATATTAACTAGCTTTATTGTCCCAGATACGCAGTATTTT. This gives the protein CASSILTSFIVPDTQYF.

The V call is TRBV11-2, the J call TRBJ2-1, with a possible D match to TRBD1 (6 bases). The V gene's germline CDR1 is SGHAT and CDR2 FQNNGV. V lost 2 bases, J lost 3 bases, and 8 bases lay in between. The CDR3 spans 14 residues. CDR3 sequence reads: CASSLQGFYNEQFF. The CDR3, as DNA: TGTGCCAGCAGCTTACAGGGGTTCTACAATGAGCAGTTCTTC.

This chain joins TRBV2 and TRBJ1-5, with D maybe TRBD1 (5 bases). The CDR3 sequence is 19 residues long. V was cut by 4 bases and J by 4 bases, with 26 bases left in between. In germline, CDR1 is SNHLY, CDR2 FYNNEI. Here the CDR3 reads CASSVQKPTGRTANQPQHF. Written as DNA, the CDR3 is TGTGCCAGCAGTGTCCAGAAACCTACAGGAAGGACGGCTAATCAGCCCCAGCATTTT.

The chain carries TRBV7-9 and TRBJ1-1; D is perhaps TRBD1 (6 bases). The CDR3 consists of 13 residues. From germline, CDR1 is SEHNR and CDR2 FQNEAQ (reference sequence). Between the trimmed V and J ends, which lost 5 bases and 7 bases, there was a span of 14 bases. The CDR3: CASSIQGRGEAFF. DNA for the CDR3: TGTGCCAGCAGCATACAGGGCCGTGGTGAAGCTTTCTTT.

This chain links TRBV6-5 with TRBJ2-7; 15 bases map to TRBD2. The CDR3 covers 15 residues. CDR1 and CDR2 from the germline V gene are MNHEY and SVGAGI. V trimming: 6 bases; J trimming: 7 bases; junction bases outside the gene matches: 7. The CDR3 DNA reads TGTGCCAGCAGCCACGGGACTAGCGGGAGGCGGGAGCAGTACTTC. Its protein is CASSHGTSGRREQYF.

As for this clone: Other DNA variants within this sample encode the same CDR3. The chain uses TRBV20-1 and TRBJ2-1, with a possible D match to TRBD2 (5 bases). Germline values: CDR1 DFQATT, CDR2 SNEGSKA (reference sequence). The V gene lost 3 bases and the J gene lost 7 bases, with 7 bases spanning the gap. The CDR3 is 11 residues long. For the CDR3, the DNA is TGCAGTGCTAGTCCGGGAAATGAGCAGTTCTTC. This encodes CSASPGNEQFF.

The chain is built from TRBV29-1 and TRBJ2-7; D is possibly TRBD1 or TRBD2 (5 bases each). The V and J ends lost 2 bases and 5 bases respectively, with 16 bases between them. This CDR3 has 14 residues. Germline values: CDR1 SQVTM, CDR2 ANQGSEA. The CDR3 DNA reads as TGCAGCGTTGAATTAGGGACGTTATCCAACGAGCAGTACTTC. Translating gives CSVELGTLSNEQYF.

This chain connects TRBV21-1 to TRBJ2-7. TRBV21-1 is classified as a pseudogene. This CDR3 comprises 16 residues. The CDR3 spells CASSKGIRDHGYEQYF. DNA of the CDR3: TGTGCCAGCAGCAAAGGGATCAGGGACCACGGCTACGAGCAGTACTTC.

V gene TRBV19 combines with J gene TRBJ1-4; 7 bases line up with TRBD1. The trim removed 6 bases at V and 8 bases at J, leaving 12 bases unmatched. Germline V gene sequence: CDR1 LNHDA, CDR2 SQIVND (reference sequence). CDR3 length: 15 residues. CDR3 coding DNA: TGTGCCAGTAGAACAAGACAGGGTCCGGGAGAAAAACTGTTTTTT. This codes for CASRTRQGPGEKLFF.

To note about this clone: Other DNA variants within this sample encode the same CDR3. The CDR3 DNA is TGTGCCAGCAGCACAGGACAGAACCAAGAGACCCAGTACTTC. Its translation: CASSTGQNQETQYF. The V gene is TRBV5-4, the J gene TRBJ2-5; D may be TRBD1 (6 bases). The CDR3 is made up of 14 amino acids. Trimming pared 4 bases from V and 0 bases from J, leaving 10 bases between. Germline CDR1 SGHNT, CDR2 YYREEE (reference sequence).

The V gene is TRBV4-3, the J gene TRBJ2-3; tentatively, D is TRBD1 (6 bases). The V end was cut by 5 bases, the J end by 2 bases, with 11 bases between. The CDR3 is made up of 14 amino acids. Germline CDR1 reads LGHNA; CDR2 reads YSLEER. DNA for the CDR3: TGCGCCAGCAGCTTAGAGGGGGTCACAGATACGCAGTATTTT. It encodes CASSLEGVTDTQYF.

V is TRBV10-3 and J is TRBJ2-1; the match to TRBD2 covers 11 bases. Germline lookup yields CDR1 ENHRY and CDR2 SYGVKD. The CDR3 has 17 residues. Unmatched junction bases numbered 19, after V lost 10 bases and J lost 8 bases. CDR3: CATSRTSGFQNTYEQFF. The CDR3 DNA reads as TGTGCCACCTCCCGGACTAGCGGGTTCCAAAATACCTATGAGCAGTTCTTC.

The genes are TRBV11-2 and TRBJ2-7; TRBD2 matches 9 bases. The CDR3 runs to 15 residues. Germline CDR1 and CDR2: SGHAT and FQNNGV. Unmatched junction bases numbered 3, after V lost 0 bases and J lost 3 bases. The CDR3 loop reads CASSLEAGGVYEQYF. The CDR3 nucleotides read TGTGCCAGCAGCTTAGAAGCGGGGGGAGTCTACGAGCAGTACTTC.

V and J are TRBV9 and TRBJ2-7, with TRBD2 matching 10 bases. V lost 4 bases to trimming and J lost 0 bases; unmatched junction nucleotides: 7. The V gene's germline CDR1 is SGDLS and CDR2 YYNGEE. The CDR3 spans 16 residues. The CDR3 DNA reads TGTGCCAGCAGCCTTAGCGGGAGGTCCCGCTCCTACGAGCAGTACTTC. Translating gives CASSLSGRSRSYEQYF.

V usage is TRBV7-2 and J usage is TRBJ2-5; either TRBD1 or TRBD2 may fit D (5 bases each). V was trimmed by 5 bases and J by 2 bases, leaving 15 bases between them. CDR3 length equals 15 residues. Germline assignment: CDR1 SGHTA and CDR2 FQGNSA. CDR3 loop: CASSRAGSWQETQYF. For the CDR3, the DNA is TGTGCCAGCAGCCGCGCAGGGAGCTGGCAAGAGACCCAGTACTTC.